Presented here are 21 T cell receptor beta chains from one specimen sequenced in a study of beta chain features in type 1 diabetes. These receptors' antigens are unknown. Of the isolated RNA, all was reverse transcribed, and so the sequenced material was expressed TCRB transcripts. Assay: immunoSEQ multiplex PCR; the TCRdb copy retains only in-frame clones and omits some. The sample yields around 130,000 clones, roughly 10% seen once. Points from the study as a whole: Among all four CD4+ subsets, Type 1 diabetes patients had TCRB CDR3s that were moderately but significantly shorter.

Sequencing was carried out using central memory CD4+ T cells from blood. These receptors were taken from a man aged 30 to 39 with type 1 diabetes.

This chain links TRBV2 with TRBJ1-1; D gene unclear. The germline V gene has CDR1 SNHLY and CDR2 FYNNEI. Trimming cost V 3 bases and J 10 bases, with 9 bases left between them. This CDR3 has 11 residues. The CDR3 DNA follows: TGTGCCAGCAGTGATGGTGCGGGAGCTTTCTTT. As protein: CASSDGAGAFF.

This clone was seen a few times. This chain uses TRBV7-9 with TRBJ2-2; the D is unclear. Germline V CDR1 and CDR2: SEHNR, FQNEAQ (reference sequence). The CDR3 totals 14 residues. V shed 0 bases and J shed 6 bases, with 8 bases lying between them. The CDR3 loop is CASSLAGFAGELFF. In nucleotides, the CDR3 is TGTGCCAGCAGCTTAGCCGGGTTCGCCGGGGAGCTGTTTTTT.

This clone has only a few counts. The chain carries TRBV5-1 and TRBJ2-5; D is perhaps TRBD2 (6 bases). Trimming cost V 2 bases and J 1 base, with 9 bases left between them. The CDR3 runs to 14 residues. The germline V gene encodes CDR1 SGHRS and CDR2 YFSETQ. In nucleotides, the CDR3 is TGCGCCAGCAGCTTCGGGACTTTCCAAGAGACCCAGTACTTC. It translates to CASSFGTFQETQYF.

This clone was counted only a few times. The chain is built from TRBV4-2 and TRBJ2-6; D is undetermined. CDR1 is LGHNA, CDR2 YNFKEQ, per germline. Trimming cost V 0 bases and J 0 bases, with 3 bases left between them. The CDR3 consists of 15 residues. CDR3 loop: CASSQDYSGANVLTF. For the CDR3, the DNA is TGTGCCAGCAGCCAAGACTACTCTGGGGCCAACGTCCTGACTTTC.

The V gene is TRBV9, the J gene TRBJ1-3; 7 bases match TRBD1. V trimming: 3 bases; J trimming: 6 bases; junction bases outside the gene matches: 9. From germline, CDR1 is SGDLS and CDR2 YYNGEE. The CDR3 sequence is 15 residues long. The CDR3 loop is CASSGIQGFLNTIYF. In nucleotides, the CDR3 is TGTGCCAGCAGCGGGATACAGGGGTTCTTAAACACCATATATTTT.

In this sample, this clone turned up a few times. This chain joins TRBV2 and TRBJ2-7, with a possible D match to TRBD1 (7 bases). CDR1 SNHLY and CDR2 FYNNEI come from the germline V gene. V lost 4 bases to trimming and J lost 6 bases, with 13 bases between them. CDR3 length equals 13 residues. CDR3 sequence (DNA): TGTGCCAGCAGTGGAGCCCAGGGGGGCGAGCAGTACTTC. Amino acid sequence: CASSGAQGGEQYF.

The J gene is TRBJ2-1, the V gene TRBV2; 9 nucleotides agree with TRBD2. This CDR3 region has 16 residues. Germline V lookup: CDR1 SNHLY, CDR2 FYNNEI. The junction had 15 bases not matched to a gene; V was cut back by 8 bases and J by 7 bases. This CDR3 reads CASGMWGGGAMNEQFF. The CDR3 DNA sequence: TGTGCCAGCGGCATGTGGGGCGGGGGGGCTATGAATGAGCAGTTCTTC.

The chain is built from TRBV28 and TRBJ2-1; 12 bases match TRBD1. Germline V gene lookup returns CDR1 MDHEN and CDR2 SYDVKM. V trimming: 5 bases; J trimming: 4 bases; junction bases outside the gene matches: 6. There are 16 residues in the CDR3. Here the CDR3 reads CASSPPGQGAYNEQFF. The DNA of the CDR3 is TGTGCCAGCAGTCCTCCGGGACAGGGGGCATACAATGAGCAGTTCTTC.

This clone was seen a handful of times. The chain couples TRBV28 to TRBJ2-3; D may be TRBD2 (5 bases). In germline, CDR1 is MDHEN, CDR2 SYDVKM. Trimming left V 10 bases short and J 0 bases short, with 17 bases between. This CDR3 has 15 residues. CDR3 in amino acids: CANSGGAASTDTQYF. CDR3 nucleotide sequence: TGTGCCAACTCCGGAGGAGCAGCCAGCACAGATACGCAGTATTTT.

This clone came up a few times. The V gene is TRBV7-8, the J gene TRBJ2-2; D gene unclear. The V and J ends lost 5 bases and 2 bases respectively, with 6 bases between them. Germline values: CDR1 SGHVS, CDR2 FQNEAQ. CDR3 length: 13 residues. CDR3 DNA: TGTGCCAGCAGCCCCGTTAACACCGGGGAGCTGTTTTTT. It is translated as CASSPVNTGELFF. The full variable domain, rest sourced from reference TRBV7-8 and TRBJ2-2, is GAGVSQSPRYKVAKRGQDVALRCDPISGHVSLFWYQQALGQGPEFLTYFQNEAQLDKSGLPSDRFFAERPEGSVSTLKIQRTQQEDSAVYLCASSPVNTGELFFGEGSRLTVL.

The chain joins TRBV6-9 to TRBJ2-7, with 8 bases aligning to TRBD2. Looked up from germline, CDR1 is MNHGY and CDR2 is SVAAGI. Trimming cost V 10 bases and J 12 bases; bases outside gene matches: 5. This CDR3 is built from 9 residues. This CDR3 reads CAKPTSAYF. The DNA for the CDR3 is TGTGCCAAACCGACTAGCGCGTACTTC.

About this clone: One end of the junction varies from germline; a read error may be responsible. CDR3 in amino acids: CASSPSQVGELFF. The CDR3 nucleotides are TGTGCTAGCAGCCCGTCACAGGTCGGGGAGCTGTTTTTT. This sequence joins TRBV7-7 and TRBJ2-2, with a possible D match to TRBD1 (5 bases). The length of the CDR3 is 13 residues. The germline gives CDR1 SSHAT, CDR2 FNYEAQ (reference sequence).

This clone was recorded a few times. The chain couples TRBV7-2 to TRBJ2-1, with D possibly matching TRBD2 (5 bases). V shed 6 bases and J shed 3 bases, with 15 bases lying between them. The CDR3 loop spans 15 amino acids. Germline V CDR1 and CDR2: SGHTA, FQGNSA. The CDR3 DNA reads as TGTGCCAGCAGTTTTCGCAGCGGAAACTACAATGAGCAGTTCTTC. It specifies CASSFRSGNYNEQFF.

In its sample, this clone was seen a few times. V gene TRBV5-8 combines with J gene TRBJ1-6, with D perhaps matching TRBD1 (6 bases). Trimming pared 4 bases from V and 5 bases from J, leaving 16 bases between. From germline, CDR1 is SGHTS and CDR2 YDEGEE. The CDR3 covers 16 residues. Here the CDR3 DNA reads TGTGCCAGCAGCACATACACGGGGGGCAATAATTCACCCCTCCACTTT. This gives the protein CASSTYTGGNNSPLHF.

This clone was counted only a few times. The CDR3 DNA sequence: TGTGCCAGCAGCTCCCTAGGGCGGGTCTCCTACAATGAGCAGTTCTTC. This codes for CASSSLGRVSYNEQFF. The chain has TRBV7-2 and TRBJ2-1; D is perhaps TRBD2 (5 bases). Germline CDR1 is SGHTA and CDR2 is FQGNSA. The CDR3 runs 16 residues. Between the trimmed V and J ends, which lost 4 bases and 0 bases, there was a span of 13 bases. The whole variable domain, filled in from reference TRBV7-2 and TRBJ2-1, reads GAGVSQSPSNKVTEKGKDVELRCDPISGHTALYWYRQSLGQGLEFLIYFQGNSAPDKSGLPSDRFSAERTGGSVSTLTIQRTQQEDSAVYLCASSSLGRVSYNEQFFGPGTRLTVL.

This chain uses TRBV5-4 with TRBJ2-2; D may be TRBD1 (6 bases). CDR3 size: 15 residues. Per the germline V gene, CDR1 is SGHNT and CDR2 is YYREEE (reference sequence). Trimming cost V 1 base and J 7 bases, with 14 bases left between them. In DNA, the CDR3 is TGTGCCAGCAGCTTGCTTGGGGGCCAGGGCGGGGAGCTGTTTTTT. It is translated as CASSLLGGQGGELFF.

This chain links TRBV29-1 with TRBJ2-5; 7 nucleotides agree with TRBD1. This CDR3 spans 14 amino acids. The junction had 10 bases not matched to a gene; V was cut back by 5 bases and J by 4 bases. CDR1 and CDR2 (germline): SQVTM, ANQGSEA. The CDR3 sequence is CSVRQDRSGETQYF. The CDR3 DNA is TGCAGCGTTCGACAGGACAGGTCAGGAGAGACCCAGTACTTC.

The table lists this clone with a few counts. The sample contains more than one DNA sequence encoding this CDR3. The chain joins TRBV18 to TRBJ2-5; 8 nucleotides agree with TRBD1. The germline gives CDR1 KGHSH, CDR2 LQKENI. The V segment lost 2 bases and the J segment 4 bases; nucleotides outside the gene matches: 6. The CDR3 length is 15 residues. The CDR3 DNA sequence: TGTGCCAGCTCACCATCCGACAGGGGATCAGAGACCCAGTACTTC. Its protein is CASSPSDRGSETQYF. The variable domain in full, completed from reference TRBV18 and TRBJ2-5, reads NAGVMQNPRHLVRRRGQEARLRCSPMKGHSHVYWYRQLPEEGLKFMVYLQKENIIDESGMPKERFSAEFPKEGPSILRIQQVVRGDSAAYFCASSPSDRGSETQYFGPGTRLLVL.

The chain joins TRBV11-2 to TRBJ2-2; D possibly corresponds to TRBD2 (5 bases). The CDR3 contains 15 residues. CDR1 and CDR2 from the germline V gene are SGHAT and FQNNGV. V was pared by 3 bases and J by 0 bases, with 8 bases between. CDR3 amino acids: CASSLRVSNTGELFF. The CDR3 nucleotides are TGTGCCAGCAGCTTGAGGGTGTCGAACACCGGGGAGCTGTTTTTT.

This clone was recorded many times. The V and J genes are TRBV4-1 and TRBJ1-4; 8 bases line up with TRBD1. Germline V lookup: CDR1 MGHRA, CDR2 YSYEKL. The CDR3 spans 16 residues. V gave up 1 base and J gave up 2 bases; unmatched junction bases: 3. This chain's CDR3 is CASSQAQGATNEKLFF. The CDR3 DNA is TGCGCCAGCAGCCAAGCGCAGGGGGCGACTAATGAAAAACTGTTTTTT.

The chain is built from TRBV19 and TRBJ1-4, with D tentatively TRBD1 (6 bases). This CDR3 region has 15 residues. Trimming left V 6 bases short and J 3 bases short, with 14 bases between. Germline-derived CDR1 and CDR2 are LNHDA and SQIVND (reference sequence). The CDR3 loop reads CASRDGQNANEKLFF. CDR3 DNA: TGTGCCAGTAGGGACGGACAGAACGCTAATGAAAAACTGTTTTTT.